One TCR beta chain is described in this entry. This clonotype occurred a few times. Its cognate antigen has yet to be identified. No base-level quality is on record; no much larger clone is a single base apart. Libraries were constructed by RT-PCR. For sequencing, an Illumina HiSeq 2500 was employed. TCRdb reanalyzed the raw reads on its own, using fastp at Q25 for trimming and MiXCR for clone calling, and kept in-frame beta chains. Every distinct CDR3 protein forms one entry, paired with its most common genes and DNA. The table for this sample lists about 780,000 distinct CDR3 sequences; roughly 18% of them were counted only once. Of the sample, about 11% falls within the top ten clones. This entry comes from a study of response to subunit inactivated influenza vaccine (dated by TCRdb to between 2017 and 2018). Looking at the study overall: Deep quantitative T cell receptor repertoire profiling was used in the study to track responses to a trivalent subunit inactivated influenza vaccine.

What the work shows at the level of the full study, not this receptor alone: According to the authors, only a limited number of new T cells may be recruited by each seasonal influenza vaccination.

As encoded in the germline V gene, CDR1 is SGDLS while CDR2 is YYNGEE. There are 12 amino acids in the CDR3, from cysteine to phenylalanine inclusive. Left in the record is the CDR3 DNA by itself, 36 bases read in frame from the first base. V and J lose 0 bases and 6 bases, and a span of 7 bases separates them. Sample: PBMCs from blood, taken roughly 5 days after vaccination. This receptor was taken from a man aged 50 to 60 who received an inactivated influenza vaccine. Donor details come from another sample of the same person, matched by shared clones. The V and J genes are TRBV9 and TRBJ2-7; confidence is insufficient to name the D gene. The encoded CDR3 is CASSVDSGEQYF. Here is the DNA: TGTGCCAGCAGCGTAGATTCGGGCGAGCAGTACTTC.